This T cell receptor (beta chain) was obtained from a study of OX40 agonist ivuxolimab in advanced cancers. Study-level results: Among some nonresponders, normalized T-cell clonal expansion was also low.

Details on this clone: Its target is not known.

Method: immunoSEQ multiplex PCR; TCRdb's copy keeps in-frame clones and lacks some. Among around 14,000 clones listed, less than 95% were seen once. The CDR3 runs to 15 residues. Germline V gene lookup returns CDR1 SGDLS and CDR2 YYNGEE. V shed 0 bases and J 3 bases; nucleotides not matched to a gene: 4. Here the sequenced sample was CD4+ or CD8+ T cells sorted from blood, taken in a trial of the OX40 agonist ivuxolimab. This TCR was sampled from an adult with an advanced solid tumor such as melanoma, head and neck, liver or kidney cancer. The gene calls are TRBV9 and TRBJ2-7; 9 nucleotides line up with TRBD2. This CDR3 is CASSVVAGGLYEQYF. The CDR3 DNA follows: TGTGCCAGCAGCGTAGTGGCGGGAGGGCTCTACGAGCAGTACTTC.